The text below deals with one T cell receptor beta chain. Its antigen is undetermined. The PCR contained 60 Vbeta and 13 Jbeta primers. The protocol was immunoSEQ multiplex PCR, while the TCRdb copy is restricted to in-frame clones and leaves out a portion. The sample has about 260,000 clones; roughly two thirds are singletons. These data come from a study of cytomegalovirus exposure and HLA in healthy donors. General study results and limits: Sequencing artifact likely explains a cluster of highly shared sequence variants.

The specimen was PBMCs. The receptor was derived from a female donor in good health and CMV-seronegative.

CDR3 coding DNA: TGTGCCAGCAGCTCCCAGACGGACTCCTCTAACTATGGCTACACCTTC. This encodes CASSSQTDSSNYGYTF. The chain employs TRBV11-2 and TRBJ1-2; D remains unclear. V was trimmed by 4 bases and J by 0 bases, leaving 15 bases between them. The germline V gene has CDR1 SGHAT and CDR2 FQNNGV. The CDR3 extends over 16 amino acids.